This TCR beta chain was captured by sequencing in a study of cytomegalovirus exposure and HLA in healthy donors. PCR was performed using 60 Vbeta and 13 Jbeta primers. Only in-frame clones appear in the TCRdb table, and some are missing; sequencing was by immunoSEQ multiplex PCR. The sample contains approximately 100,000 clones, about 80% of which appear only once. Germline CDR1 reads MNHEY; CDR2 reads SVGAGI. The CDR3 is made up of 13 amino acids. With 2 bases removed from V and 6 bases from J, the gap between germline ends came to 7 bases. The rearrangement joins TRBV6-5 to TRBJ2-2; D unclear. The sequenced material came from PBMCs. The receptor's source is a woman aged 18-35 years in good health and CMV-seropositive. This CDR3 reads CASSYQQAGELFF. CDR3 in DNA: TGTGCCAGCAGTTACCAGCAGGCCGGGGAGCTGTTTTTT.